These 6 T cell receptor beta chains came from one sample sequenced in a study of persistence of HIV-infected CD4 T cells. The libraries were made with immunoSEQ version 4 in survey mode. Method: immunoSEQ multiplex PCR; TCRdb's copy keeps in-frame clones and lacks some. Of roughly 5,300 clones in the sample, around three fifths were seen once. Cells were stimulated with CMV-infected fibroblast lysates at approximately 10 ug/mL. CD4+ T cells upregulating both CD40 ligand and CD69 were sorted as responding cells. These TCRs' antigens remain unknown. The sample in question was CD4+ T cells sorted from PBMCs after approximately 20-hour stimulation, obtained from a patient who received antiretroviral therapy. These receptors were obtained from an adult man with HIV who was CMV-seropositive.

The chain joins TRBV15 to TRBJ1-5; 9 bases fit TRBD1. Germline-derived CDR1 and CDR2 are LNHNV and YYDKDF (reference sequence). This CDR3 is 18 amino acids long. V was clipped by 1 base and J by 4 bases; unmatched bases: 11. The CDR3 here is CATSRGGGTGRSNQPQHF. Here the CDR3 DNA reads TGTGCCACCAGCAGAGGAGGAGGGACAGGGAGATCGAATCAGCCCCAGCATTTT.

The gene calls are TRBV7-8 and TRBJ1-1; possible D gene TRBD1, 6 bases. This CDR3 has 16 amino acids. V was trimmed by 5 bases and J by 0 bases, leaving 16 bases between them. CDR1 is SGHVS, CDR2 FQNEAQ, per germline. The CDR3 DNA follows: TGTGCCAGCAGCCCTTCTTTGGACAGTATGAACACTGAAGCTTTCTTT. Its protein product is CASSPSLDSMNTEAFF.

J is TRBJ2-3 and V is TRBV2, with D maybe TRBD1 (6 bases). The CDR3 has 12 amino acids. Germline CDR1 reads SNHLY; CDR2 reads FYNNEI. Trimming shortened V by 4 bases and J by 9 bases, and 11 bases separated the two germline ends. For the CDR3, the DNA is TGTGCCAGCAGTGCCTCTAGGGGGACGCAGTATTTT. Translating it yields CASSASRGTQYF.

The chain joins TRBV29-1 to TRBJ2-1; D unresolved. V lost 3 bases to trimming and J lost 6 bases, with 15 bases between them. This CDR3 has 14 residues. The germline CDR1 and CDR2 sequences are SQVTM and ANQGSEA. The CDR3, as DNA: TGCAGCGTTGATGACCCAAGAAGGAGCAATGAGCAGTTCTTC. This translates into CSVDDPRRSNEQFF.

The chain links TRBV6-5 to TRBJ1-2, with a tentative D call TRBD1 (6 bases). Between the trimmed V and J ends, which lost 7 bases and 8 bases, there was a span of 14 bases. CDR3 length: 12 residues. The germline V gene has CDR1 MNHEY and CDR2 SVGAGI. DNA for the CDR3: TGTGCCAGCATTACAGGGAAATGGGGCTACACCTTC. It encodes CASITGKWGYTF.

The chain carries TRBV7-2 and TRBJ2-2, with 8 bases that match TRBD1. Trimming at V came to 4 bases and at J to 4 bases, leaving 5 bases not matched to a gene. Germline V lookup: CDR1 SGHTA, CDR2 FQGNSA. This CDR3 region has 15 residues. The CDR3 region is CASSYIQGGTGELFF. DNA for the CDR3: TGTGCCAGCAGCTACATACAGGGGGGCACCGGGGAGCTGTTTTTT.